This T cell receptor (beta chain) was captured by sequencing in a study of blood T cells in healthy people across ages. Primed by a sample-barcoded 5' primer and a J-beta primer mix, a second PCR proceeded for about 6 to 12 cycles. Sequencing yielded, for each sample, at least 2.5 million paired-end reads carrying CDR3. TCRdb called the 5' RACE reads again in MiXCR, with one record for every CDR3 protein. The repertoire holds more than 1.4 million distinct CDR3 sequences, with roughly 45% as singletons. Samples each had at least 5 micrograms of total RNA extracted. V shed 1 base and J shed 3 bases, with 12 bases lying between them. CDR1 is SGHVS, CDR2 FQNEAQ, per germline. The CDR3 is 15 amino acids.

Source material: blood. This clonotype originated in a woman under 30 in good health. V and J are TRBV7-8 and TRBJ1-1; a weak D match, TRBD1 (6 bases). The CDR3: CASSLGAGVYTEAFF. CDR3 DNA: TGTGCCAGCAGCTTAGGGGCAGGGGTCTACACTGAAGCTTTCTTT.